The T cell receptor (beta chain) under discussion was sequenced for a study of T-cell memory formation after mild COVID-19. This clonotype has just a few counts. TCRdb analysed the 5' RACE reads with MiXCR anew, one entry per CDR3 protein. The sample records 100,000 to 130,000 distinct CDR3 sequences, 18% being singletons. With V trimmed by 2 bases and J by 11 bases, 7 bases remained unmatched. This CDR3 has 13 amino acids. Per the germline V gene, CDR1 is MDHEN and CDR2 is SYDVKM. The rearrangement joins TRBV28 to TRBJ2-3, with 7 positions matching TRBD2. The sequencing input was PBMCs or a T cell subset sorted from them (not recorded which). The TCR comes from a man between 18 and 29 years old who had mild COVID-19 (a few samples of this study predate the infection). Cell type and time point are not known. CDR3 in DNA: TGTGCCAGCAGTTTACAAGGCGGGGGTTTGCAGTATTTT. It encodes CASSLQGGGLQYF.